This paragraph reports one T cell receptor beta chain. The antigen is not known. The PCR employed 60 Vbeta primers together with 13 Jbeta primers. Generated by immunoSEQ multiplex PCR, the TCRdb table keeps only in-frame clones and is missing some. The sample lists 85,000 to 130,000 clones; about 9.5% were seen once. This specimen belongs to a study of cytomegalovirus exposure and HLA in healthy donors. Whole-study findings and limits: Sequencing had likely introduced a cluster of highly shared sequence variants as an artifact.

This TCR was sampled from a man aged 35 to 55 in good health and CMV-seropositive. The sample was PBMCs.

The CDR3 DNA reads TGTGCCAGCACGAGCGGGAGGCCCGGGGAGCTGTTTTTT. This gives the protein CASTSGRPGELFF. The chain employs TRBV9 and TRBJ2-2; 9 positions match TRBD2. The length of the CDR3 is 13 residues. J lost 6 bases, V lost 6 bases, and 3 bases had no gene match. Germline V gene sequence: CDR1 SGDLS, CDR2 YYNGEE.